Here is one T cell receptor beta chain with its context. These data originate in a study of cytomegalovirus exposure and HLA in healthy donors. The PCR used 60 Vbeta and 13 Jbeta primers. TCRdb keeps only in-frame clones here, not all; method: immunoSEQ multiplex PCR. The sample has 150,000 to 200,000 clones, around two thirds seen once; the top ten hold about 10%. The receptor's source is a man aged 30 to 45 in good health and CMV-seropositive. The sample comprised PBMCs.

CDR3 region: CASFGGTSSYNEQFF. CDR3 sequence (DNA): TGTGCCAGCTTCGGGGGGACCAGCTCCTACAATGAGCAGTTCTTC. The chain carries TRBV6-1 and TRBJ2-1; 7 bases line up with TRBD2. Trimming at V came to 8 bases and at J to 0 bases, leaving 7 bases not matched to a gene. This CDR3 region has 15 residues. CDR1 and CDR2 (germline): MNHNS, SASEGT.